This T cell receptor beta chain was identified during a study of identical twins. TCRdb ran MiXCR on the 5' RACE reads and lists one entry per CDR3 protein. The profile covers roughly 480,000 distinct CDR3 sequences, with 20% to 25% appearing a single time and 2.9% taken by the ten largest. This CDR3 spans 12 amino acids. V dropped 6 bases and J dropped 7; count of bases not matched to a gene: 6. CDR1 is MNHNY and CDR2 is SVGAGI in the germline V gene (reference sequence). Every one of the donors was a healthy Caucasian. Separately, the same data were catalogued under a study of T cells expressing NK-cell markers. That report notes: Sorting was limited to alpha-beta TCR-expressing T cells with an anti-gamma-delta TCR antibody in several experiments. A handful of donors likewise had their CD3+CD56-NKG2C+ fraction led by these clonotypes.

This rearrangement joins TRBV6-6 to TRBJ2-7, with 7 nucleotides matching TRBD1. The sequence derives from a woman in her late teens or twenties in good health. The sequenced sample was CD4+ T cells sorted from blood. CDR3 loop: CASRAQGVEQYF. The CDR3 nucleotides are TGTGCCAGCAGGGCCCAGGGGGTTGAGCAGTACTTC.